This T cell receptor beta chain was sequenced during a study of blood T cell repertoires in COVID-19. Study-level background: Acute-phase and convalescent COVID-19 samples originated in the United States, Italy and Spain. The analysed material was cDNA or gDNA that came from T cells, B-cell-depleted T cells, or PBMCs.

Original methodology: How many nucleated cells were present was estimated from reference gene primer amplification. Data came from immunoSEQ multiplex PCR; TCRdb stores just in-frame clones and leaves some out. V, J and clone size derive from that table, while D and trimming were established from the DNA sequence. The table records some 87,000 clones, 84% of them present only once. V lost 6 bases, J lost 11 bases, and 17 bases lay in between. The CDR3 runs 12 residues. The chain is built from TRBV12-3 or TRBV12-4 and TRBJ2-7; D may be TRBD1 (5 bases). The sample consisted of peripheral blood. This TCR derives from a human donor in a cohort sampled during active COVID-19. The chain's CDR3 is CASSEDAGLKYF. The CDR3 DNA sequence: TGTGCCAGCAGCGAAGATGCAGGGTTGAAGTACTTC.